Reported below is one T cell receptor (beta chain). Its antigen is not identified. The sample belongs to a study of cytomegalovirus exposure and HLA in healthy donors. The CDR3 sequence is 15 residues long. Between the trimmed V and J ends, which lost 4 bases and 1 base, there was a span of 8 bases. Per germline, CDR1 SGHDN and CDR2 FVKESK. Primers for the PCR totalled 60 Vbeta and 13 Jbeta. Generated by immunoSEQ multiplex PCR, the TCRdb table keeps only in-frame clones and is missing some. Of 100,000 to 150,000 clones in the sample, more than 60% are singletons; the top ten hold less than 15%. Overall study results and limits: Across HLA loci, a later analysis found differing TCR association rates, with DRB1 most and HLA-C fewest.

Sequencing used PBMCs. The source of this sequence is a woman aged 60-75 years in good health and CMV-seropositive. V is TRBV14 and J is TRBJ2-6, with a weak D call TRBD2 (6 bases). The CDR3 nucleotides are TGTGCCAGCAGCCGGAGGGGTTCTGGGGCCAACGTCCTGACTTTC. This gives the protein CASSRRGSGANVLTF.